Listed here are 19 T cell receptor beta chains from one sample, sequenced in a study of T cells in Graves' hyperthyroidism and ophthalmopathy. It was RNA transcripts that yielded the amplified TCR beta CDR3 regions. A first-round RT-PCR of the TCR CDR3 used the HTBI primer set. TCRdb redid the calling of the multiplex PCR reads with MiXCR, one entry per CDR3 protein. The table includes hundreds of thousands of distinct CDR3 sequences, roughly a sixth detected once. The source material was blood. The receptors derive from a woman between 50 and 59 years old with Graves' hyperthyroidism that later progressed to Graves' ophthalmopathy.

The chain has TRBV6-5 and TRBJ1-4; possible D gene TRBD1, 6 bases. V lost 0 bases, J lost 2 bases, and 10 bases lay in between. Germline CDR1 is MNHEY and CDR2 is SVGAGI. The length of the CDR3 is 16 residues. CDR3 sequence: CASSYSQGGTNEKLFF. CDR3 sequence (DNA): TGTGCCAGCAGTTACTCGCAAGGGGGGACTAATGAAAAACTGTTTTTT.

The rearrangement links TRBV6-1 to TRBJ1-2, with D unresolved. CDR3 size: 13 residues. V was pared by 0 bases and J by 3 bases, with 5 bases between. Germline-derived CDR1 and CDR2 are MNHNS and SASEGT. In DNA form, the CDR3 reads TGTGCCAGCAGTGAAGCAGGCCACTATGGCTACACCTTC. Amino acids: CASSEAGHYGYTF.

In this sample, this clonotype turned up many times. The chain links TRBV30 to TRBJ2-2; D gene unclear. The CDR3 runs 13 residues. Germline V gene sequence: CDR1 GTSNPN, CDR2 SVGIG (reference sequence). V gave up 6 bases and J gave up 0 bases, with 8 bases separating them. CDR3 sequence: CACGPTNTGELFF. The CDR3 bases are TGTGCCTGTGGACCGACGAACACCGGGGAGCTGTTTTTT.

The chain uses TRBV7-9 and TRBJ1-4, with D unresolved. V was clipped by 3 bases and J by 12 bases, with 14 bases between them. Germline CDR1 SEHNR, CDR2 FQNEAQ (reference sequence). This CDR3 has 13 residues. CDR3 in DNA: TGTGCCAGCAGCTTTCCTTCCACAGCGGAACTGTTTTTT. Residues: CASSFPSTAELFF.

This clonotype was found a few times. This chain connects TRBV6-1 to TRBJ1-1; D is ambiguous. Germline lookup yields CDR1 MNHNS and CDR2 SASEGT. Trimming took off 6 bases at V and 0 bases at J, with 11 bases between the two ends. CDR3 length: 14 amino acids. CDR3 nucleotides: TGTGCCAGCAGCGAACAGCCTATGAACACTGAAGCTTTCTTT. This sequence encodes CASSEQPMNTEAFF.

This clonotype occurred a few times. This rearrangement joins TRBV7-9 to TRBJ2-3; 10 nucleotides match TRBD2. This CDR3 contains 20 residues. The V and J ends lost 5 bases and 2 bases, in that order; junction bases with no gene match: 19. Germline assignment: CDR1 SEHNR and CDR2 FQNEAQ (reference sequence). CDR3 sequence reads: CASSPDGLAGAPFITDTQYF. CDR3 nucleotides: TGTGCCAGCAGCCCGGACGGGCTAGCGGGGGCCCCCTTTATCACAGATACGCAGTATTTT.

The CDR3 reads CASSESLGQGQETQYF. CDR3 DNA sequence: TGTGCCAGCAGTGAAAGTCTCGGACAGGGTCAAGAGACCCAGTACTTC. This chain connects TRBV2 to TRBJ2-5, with 8 nucleotides matching TRBD1. V shed 2 bases, J shed 2 bases, and the junction held 7 bases outside the gene matches. The CDR3 extends over 16 amino acids. Per the germline V gene, CDR1 is SNHLY and CDR2 is FYNNEI.

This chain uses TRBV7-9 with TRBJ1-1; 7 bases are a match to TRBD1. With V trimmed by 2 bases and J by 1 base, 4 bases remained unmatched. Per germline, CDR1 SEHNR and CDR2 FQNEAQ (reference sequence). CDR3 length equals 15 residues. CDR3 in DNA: TGTGCCAGCAGCTTAAACCGACAGGGGAACACTGAAGCTTTCTTT. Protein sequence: CASSLNRQGNTEAFF.

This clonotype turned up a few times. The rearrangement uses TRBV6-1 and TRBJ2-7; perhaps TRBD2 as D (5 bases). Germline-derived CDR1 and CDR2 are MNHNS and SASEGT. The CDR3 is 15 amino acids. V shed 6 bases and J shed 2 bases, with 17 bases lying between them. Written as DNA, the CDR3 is TGTGCCAGCAGGCTTATATTGAGGGCCACCTACGAGCAGTACTTC. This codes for CASRLILRATYEQYF.

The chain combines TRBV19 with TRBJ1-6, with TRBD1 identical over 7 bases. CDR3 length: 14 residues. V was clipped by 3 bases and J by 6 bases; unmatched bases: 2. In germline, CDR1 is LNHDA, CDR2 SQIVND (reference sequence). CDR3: CASSIDRANSPLHF. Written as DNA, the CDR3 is TGTGCCAGTAGTATCGACAGGGCTAATTCACCCCTCCACTTT.

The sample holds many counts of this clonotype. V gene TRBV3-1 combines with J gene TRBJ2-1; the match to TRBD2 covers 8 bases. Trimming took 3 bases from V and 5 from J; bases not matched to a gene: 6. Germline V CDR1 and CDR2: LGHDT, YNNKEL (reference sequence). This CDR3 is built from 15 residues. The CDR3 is CASSHSAGENNEQFF. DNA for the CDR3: TGTGCCAGCAGCCACTCAGCGGGGGAGAACAATGAGCAGTTCTTC.

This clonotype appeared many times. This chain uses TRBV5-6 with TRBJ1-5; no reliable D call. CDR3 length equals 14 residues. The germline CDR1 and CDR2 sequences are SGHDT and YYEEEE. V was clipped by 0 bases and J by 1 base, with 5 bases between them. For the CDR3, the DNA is TGTGCCAGCAGCTTGGAACCGAGCAATCAGCCCCAGCATTTT. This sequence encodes CASSLEPSNQPQHF. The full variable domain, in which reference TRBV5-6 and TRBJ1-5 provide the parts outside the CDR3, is DAGVTQSPTHLIKTRGQQVTLRCSPKSGHDTVSWYQQALGQGPQFIFQYYEEEERQRGNFPDRFSGHQFPNYSSELNVNALLLGDSALYLCASSLEPSNQPQHFGDGTRLSIL.

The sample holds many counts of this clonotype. The CDR3 nucleotides are TGTGCCAGCACCCTGGAGTGGACTAACAATGAGCAGTTCTTC. Translating it yields CASTLEWTNNEQFF. The V gene is TRBV7-9, the J gene TRBJ2-1; TRBD2 might be the D (6 bases). The CDR3 extends over 14 amino acids. The germline V gene has CDR1 SEHNR and CDR2 FQNEAQ (reference sequence). The V end lost 7 bases, the J end lost 5 bases, and 15 bases lay between the germline ends.

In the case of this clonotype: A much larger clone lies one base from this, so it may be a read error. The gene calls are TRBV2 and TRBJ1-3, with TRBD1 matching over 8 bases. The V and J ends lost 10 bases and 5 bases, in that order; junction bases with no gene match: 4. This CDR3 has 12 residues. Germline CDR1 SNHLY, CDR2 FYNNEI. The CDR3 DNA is TGTGCCACCGGGACAGGACGAAACACCATATATTTT. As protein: CATGTGRNTIYF.

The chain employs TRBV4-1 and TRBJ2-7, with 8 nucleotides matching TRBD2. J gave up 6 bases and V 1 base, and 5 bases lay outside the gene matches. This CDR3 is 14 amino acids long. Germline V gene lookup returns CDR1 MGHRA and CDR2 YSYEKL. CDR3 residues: CASSQAGTRAEQYF. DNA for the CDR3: TGCGCCAGCAGCCAAGCCGGGACTAGAGCCGAGCAGTACTTC.

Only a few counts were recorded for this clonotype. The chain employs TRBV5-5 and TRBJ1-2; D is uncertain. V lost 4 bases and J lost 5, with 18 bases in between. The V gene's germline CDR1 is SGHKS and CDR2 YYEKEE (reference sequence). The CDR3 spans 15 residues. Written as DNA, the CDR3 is TGTGCCAGCAGCCCGATGAGGGCCGGGATATATGGCTACACCTTC. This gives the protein CASSPMRAGIYGYTF.

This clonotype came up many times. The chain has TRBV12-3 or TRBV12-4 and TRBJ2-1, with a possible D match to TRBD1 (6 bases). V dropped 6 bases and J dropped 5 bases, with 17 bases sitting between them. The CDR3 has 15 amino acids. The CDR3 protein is CASSLGGTLNNEQFF. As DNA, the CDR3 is TGTGCCAGCAGCCTAGGTGGGACACTTAACAATGAGCAGTTCTTC.

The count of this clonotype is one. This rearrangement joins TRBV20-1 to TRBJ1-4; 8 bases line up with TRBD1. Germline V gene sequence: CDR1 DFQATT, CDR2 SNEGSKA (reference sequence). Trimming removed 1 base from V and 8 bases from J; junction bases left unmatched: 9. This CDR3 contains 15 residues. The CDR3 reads CSARGSSGGGEKLFF. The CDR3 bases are TGCAGTGCTAGAGGTTCCTCAGGGGGCGGGGAAAAACTGTTTTTT.

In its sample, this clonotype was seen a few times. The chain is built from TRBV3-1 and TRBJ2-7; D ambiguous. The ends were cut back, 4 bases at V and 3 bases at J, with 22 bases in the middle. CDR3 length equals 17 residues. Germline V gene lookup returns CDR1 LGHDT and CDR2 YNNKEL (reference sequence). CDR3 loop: CASSPPVSSLKDYEQYF. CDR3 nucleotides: TGTGCCAGCAGCCCGCCGGTTAGTTCCCTTAAGGACTACGAGCAGTACTTC.